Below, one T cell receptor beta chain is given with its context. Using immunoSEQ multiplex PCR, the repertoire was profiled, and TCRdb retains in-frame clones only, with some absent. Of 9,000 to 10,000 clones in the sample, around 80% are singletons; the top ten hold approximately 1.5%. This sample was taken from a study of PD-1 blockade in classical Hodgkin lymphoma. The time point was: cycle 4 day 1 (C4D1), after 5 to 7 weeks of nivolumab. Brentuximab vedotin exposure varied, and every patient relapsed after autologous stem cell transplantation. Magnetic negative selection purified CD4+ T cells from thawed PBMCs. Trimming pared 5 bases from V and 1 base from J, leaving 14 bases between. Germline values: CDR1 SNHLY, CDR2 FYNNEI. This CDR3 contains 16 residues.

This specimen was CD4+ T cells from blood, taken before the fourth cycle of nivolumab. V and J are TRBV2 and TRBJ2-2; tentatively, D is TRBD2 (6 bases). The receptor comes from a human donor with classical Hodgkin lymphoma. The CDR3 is CASSTQGLKNTGELFF. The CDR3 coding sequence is TGTGCCAGCAGTACCCAGGGACTCAAGAACACCGGGGAGCTGTTTTTT. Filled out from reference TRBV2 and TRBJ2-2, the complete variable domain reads EPEVTQTPSHQVTQMGQEVILRCVPISNHLYFYWYRQILGQKVEFLVSFYNNEISEKSEIFDDQFSVERPDGSNFTLKIRSTKLEDSAMYFCASSTQGLKNTGELFFGEGSRLTVL.